This T cell receptor (beta chain) was identified in a study of beta chain features in type 1 diabetes. The wider study: In age, gender and cell yields, patients were similar to healthy donors. In all, some 110 million sorted cells from all samples were analyzed.

As concerns this clone: Its antigen is as yet unknown. Germline is not matched at one junction end, which may reflect a read error.

Germline CDR1 SGHDN, CDR2 FVKESK. This CDR3 contains 13 residues. Investigators reverse transcribed all isolated RNA, so they sequenced expressed TCRB transcripts. The data were produced by immunoSEQ multiplex PCR, yet TCRdb's version contains in-frame clones alone and is incomplete. Found here are under 950,000 clones, 15% to 20% of them singletons; the top ten hold 0.023%. Study outcomes and limitations: Within the patient group, naive, central memory and Treg TCRB repertoires appeared more similar to each other than within healthy donors.

The chain joins TRBV14 to TRBJ1-3; TRBD1 agrees at 7 bases. The source material was naive CD4+ T cells from blood. The clonotype was recovered from a woman younger than 30 in good health. DNA for the CDR3: TGTACCAGGGGGACGGACTCTGGAAACACCATATATTTT. Translation gives CTRGTDSGNTIYF.